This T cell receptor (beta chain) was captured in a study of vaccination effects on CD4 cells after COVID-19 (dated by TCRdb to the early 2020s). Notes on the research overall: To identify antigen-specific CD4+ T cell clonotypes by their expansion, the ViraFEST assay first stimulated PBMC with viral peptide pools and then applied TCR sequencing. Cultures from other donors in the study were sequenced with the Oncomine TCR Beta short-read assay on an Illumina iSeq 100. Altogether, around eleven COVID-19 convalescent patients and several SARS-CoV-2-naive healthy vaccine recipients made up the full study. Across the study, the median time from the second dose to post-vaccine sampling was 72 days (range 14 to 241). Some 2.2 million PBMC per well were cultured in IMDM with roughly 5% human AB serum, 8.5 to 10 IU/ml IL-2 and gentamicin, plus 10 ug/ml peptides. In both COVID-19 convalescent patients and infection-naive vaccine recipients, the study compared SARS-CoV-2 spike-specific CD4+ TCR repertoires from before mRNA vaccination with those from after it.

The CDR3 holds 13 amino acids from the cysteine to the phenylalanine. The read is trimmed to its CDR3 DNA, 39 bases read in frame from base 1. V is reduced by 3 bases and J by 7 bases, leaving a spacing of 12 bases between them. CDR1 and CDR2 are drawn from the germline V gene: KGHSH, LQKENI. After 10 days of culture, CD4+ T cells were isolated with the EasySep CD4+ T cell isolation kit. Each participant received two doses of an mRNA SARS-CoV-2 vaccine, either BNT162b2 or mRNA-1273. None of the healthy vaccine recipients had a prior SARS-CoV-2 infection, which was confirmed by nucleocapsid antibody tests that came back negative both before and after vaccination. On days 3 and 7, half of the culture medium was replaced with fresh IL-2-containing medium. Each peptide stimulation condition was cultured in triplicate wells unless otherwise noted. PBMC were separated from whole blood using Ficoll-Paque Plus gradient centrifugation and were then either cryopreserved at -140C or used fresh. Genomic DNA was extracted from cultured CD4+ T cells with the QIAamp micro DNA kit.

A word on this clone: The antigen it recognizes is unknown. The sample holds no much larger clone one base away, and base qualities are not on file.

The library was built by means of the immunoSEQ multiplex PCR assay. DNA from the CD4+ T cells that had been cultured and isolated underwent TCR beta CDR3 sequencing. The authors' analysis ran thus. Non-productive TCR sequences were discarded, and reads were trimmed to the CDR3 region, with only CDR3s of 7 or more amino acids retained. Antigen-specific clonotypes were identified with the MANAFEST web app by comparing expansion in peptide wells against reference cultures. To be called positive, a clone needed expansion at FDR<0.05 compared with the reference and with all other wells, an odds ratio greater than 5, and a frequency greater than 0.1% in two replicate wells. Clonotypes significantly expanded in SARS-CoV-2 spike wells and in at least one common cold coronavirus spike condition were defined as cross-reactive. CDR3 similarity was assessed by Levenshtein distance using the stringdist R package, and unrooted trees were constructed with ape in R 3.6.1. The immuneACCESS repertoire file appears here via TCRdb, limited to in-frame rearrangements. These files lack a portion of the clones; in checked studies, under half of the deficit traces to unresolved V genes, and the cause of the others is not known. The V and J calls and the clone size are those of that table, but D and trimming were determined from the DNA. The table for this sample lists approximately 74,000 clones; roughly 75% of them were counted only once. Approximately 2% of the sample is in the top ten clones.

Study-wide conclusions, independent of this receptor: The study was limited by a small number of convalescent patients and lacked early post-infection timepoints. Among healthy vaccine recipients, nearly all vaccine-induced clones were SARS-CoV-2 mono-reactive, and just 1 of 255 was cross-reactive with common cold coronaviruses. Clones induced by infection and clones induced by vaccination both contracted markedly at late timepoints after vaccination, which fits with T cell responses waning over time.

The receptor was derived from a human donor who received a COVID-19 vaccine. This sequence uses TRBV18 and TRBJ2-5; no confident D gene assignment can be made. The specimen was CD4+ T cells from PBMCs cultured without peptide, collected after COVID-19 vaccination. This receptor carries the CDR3 CASSPPQSGTQYF. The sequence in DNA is TGTGCCAGCTCACCTCCTCAATCCGGGACCCAGTACTTC.